The 20 T cell receptor beta chains presented below share a single source sample, sequenced in a study of shared clonotypes between healthy human individuals (dated by TCRdb to about 2020). The receptor library was made with the immunoSEQ multiplex PCR assay. TCRdb took this table from immuneACCESS and kept in-frame rearrangements with V and J called. Such tables lack part of the clones; where checked against another copy, unresolved V genes explain under half of the gap, and the rest is unexplained. The sample includes roughly 500,000 clones, with approximately 82% observed a single time. The ten largest clones represent about 12% of the sample. Sample: PBMCs. These receptors were obtained from a woman in her forties in good health. Some clones in this sample may be carry-over from other donors' samples.

This sequence joins TRBV29-1 and TRBJ1-1, with 7 bases fitting TRBD1. With V trimmed by 7 bases and J by 0 bases, 5 bases remained unmatched. The germline V gene encodes CDR1 SQVTM and CDR2 ANQGSEA. The length of the CDR3 is 13 residues. In DNA form, the CDR3 reads TGCAGCGGGAGGGGACAGCTGAACACTGAAGCTTTCTTT. Its translation: CSGRGQLNTEAFF.

This clone was seen only a few times. This specimen includes other DNA sequences encoding the same CDR3. This chain uses TRBV6-6 with TRBJ2-7, with 11 positions matching TRBD2. In germline, CDR1 is MNHNY, CDR2 SVGAGI (reference sequence). CDR3 length: 13 amino acids. V was clipped by 6 bases and J by 4 bases; unmatched bases: 2. In nucleotides, the CDR3 is TGTGCCAGCAGGACTAGCGGGGCATACGAGCAGTACTTC. Its translation is CASRTSGAYEQYF.

This clone was observed a few times. The chain is built from TRBV4-3 and TRBJ1-2, with a weak D call TRBD1 (6 bases). Germline loops: CDR1 LGHNA, CDR2 YSLEER. V was trimmed by 3 bases and J by 4 bases, leaving 12 bases between them. The CDR3 has 14 amino acids. This CDR3 reads CASSQEWGAYGYTF. The CDR3 region has the DNA TGCGCCAGCAGCCAGGAATGGGGGGCCTATGGCTACACCTTC.

This sequence joins TRBV5-1 and TRBJ1-3, with no clear D. V was pared by 0 bases and J by 0 bases, with 16 bases between. The CDR3 spans 18 residues. Germline lookup yields CDR1 SGHRS and CDR2 YFSETQ. CDR3 sequence: CASSLETYSQSSGNTIYF. CDR3 nucleotide sequence: TGCGCCAGCAGCTTGGAAACTTACTCACAGAGCTCTGGAAACACCATATATTTT.

Comments on this clone: This sample also contains other DNA sequences that code for the same CDR3. The chain combines TRBV9 with TRBJ2-1, with 9 bases fitting TRBD2. The CDR3 loop spans 15 amino acids. Germline values: CDR1 SGDLS, CDR2 YYNGEE. V lost 0 bases and J lost 7; bases outside the gene matches: 5. For the CDR3, the DNA is TGTGCCAGCAGCGTAGGGGGCGGGAGGGCTAATGAGCAGTTCTTC. As protein: CASSVGGGRANEQFF.

The rearrangement links TRBV7-3 to TRBJ2-3, with 7 bases fitting TRBD1. This CDR3 is 13 amino acids long. Losses at the gene ends were 6 bases for V and 6 bases for J; bases not matched to a gene: 6. Germline assignment: CDR1 SGHTA and CDR2 FQGTGA. DNA for the CDR3: TGTGCCAGCAGTCAAACAGGGGCGGATACGCAGTATTTT. Its translation: CASSQTGADTQYF.

This clone was counted many times. V is TRBV28 and J is TRBJ2-1; 9 nucleotides match TRBD2. This CDR3 is 17 amino acids long. The junction had 10 bases not matched to a gene; V was cut back by 7 bases and J by 0 bases. CDR1 and CDR2 (germline): MDHEN, SYDVKM. The CDR3 DNA sequence: TGTGCCAGCACTAGTAGCGGGAGCCAACGCTCCTACAATGAGCAGTTCTTC. Its translation: CASTSSGSQRSYNEQFF.

V is TRBV7-6 and J is TRBJ2-7, with TRBD1 as a possible D gene (5 bases). CDR1 and CDR2 (germline): SGHVS, FNYEAQ. The CDR3 totals 14 residues. With 0 bases removed from V and 2 bases from J, the gap between germline ends came to 8 bases. The CDR3 here is CASSLAPRAYEQYF. The DNA of the CDR3 is TGTGCCAGCAGCTTAGCGCCCAGGGCCTACGAGCAGTACTTC.

The chain recombines TRBV9 with TRBJ2-1, with 9 bases that match TRBD2. J gave up 5 bases and V 3 bases, and 3 bases lay outside the gene matches. This CDR3 is 14 amino acids long. Germline V gene data show CDR1 as SGDLS and CDR2 as YYNGEE. The CDR3 here is CASSDSGGNNEQFF. As DNA, the CDR3 is TGTGCCAGCAGCGATAGCGGGGGAAACAATGAGCAGTTCTTC.

Comment on this clone: A much larger clone lies a single base off, so this may be a read error. This rearrangement joins TRBV4-3 to TRBJ1-1; D gene ambiguous. The CDR3 extends over 17 amino acids. Germline loops: CDR1 LGHNA, CDR2 YSLEER. Here the CDR3 reads CAGSQRTLRAMNTEAFF. Written as DNA, the CDR3 is TGCGCCGGCAGCCAACGTACCCTCAGAGCCATGAACACTGAAGCTTTCTTT.

The genes are TRBV29-1 and TRBJ1-5; TRBD1 might be the D (5 bases). V was shortened by 4 bases and J by 5 bases, with 6 bases between the two germline ends. Germline V gene lookup returns CDR1 SQVTM and CDR2 ANQGSEA. The CDR3 has 11 residues. CDR3 residues: CSVGGDQPQHF. The CDR3, as DNA: TGCAGCGTTGGAGGGGATCAGCCCCAGCATTTT.

The genes are TRBV18 and TRBJ2-7; a weak D match, TRBD1 (6 bases). V lost 4 bases and J lost 6, with 13 bases in between. The CDR3 consists of 13 residues. Germline CDR1 reads KGHSH; CDR2 reads LQKENI. CDR3 sequence: CASSRVGGGEQYF. CDR3 nucleotide sequence: TGTGCCAGCTCACGTGTTGGGGGCGGCGAGCAGTACTTC.

The rearrangement links TRBV7-2 to TRBJ2-7, with D unclear. The germline V gene encodes CDR1 SGHTA and CDR2 FQGNSA. This CDR3 has 13 amino acids. V was trimmed by 2 bases and J by 5 bases, leaving 10 bases between them. Here the CDR3 DNA reads TGTGCCAGCAGCTTATCTGTGGTGGACGAGCAGTACTTC. Protein: CASSLSVVDEQYF.

The gene calls are TRBV30 and TRBJ1-2; a possible D gene is TRBD1 (5 bases). CDR1 and CDR2 (germline): GTSNPN, SVGIG (reference sequence). The CDR3 is 14 residues long. The CDR3 loop reads CVLTGLPMFHGYTF. The CDR3 DNA follows: TGTGTCCTTACGGGACTGCCTATGTTCCATGGCTACACCTTC.

This chain uses TRBV5-4 with TRBJ2-1; unclear D gene. CDR3 size: 14 residues. Germline CDR1 reads SGHNT; CDR2 reads YYREEE (reference sequence). Deletions cut 2 bases from V and 4 bases from J, with 10 bases between. The CDR3 sequence is CASSLRYTYNEQFF. DNA of the CDR3: TGTGCCAGCAGCTTACGGTATACGTACAATGAGCAGTTCTTC.

The chain is built from TRBV6-5 and TRBJ2-1; possibly TRBD1 or TRBD2 for D (6 bases each). Germline V gene data show CDR1 as MNHEY and CDR2 as SVGAGI. Trimming shortened V by 8 bases and J by 10 bases, and 12 bases separated the two germline ends. The CDR3 length is 11 residues. Here the CDR3 reads CASSHGGEQFF. In nucleotides, the CDR3 is TGTGCCAGCTCCCACGGGGGCGAGCAGTTCTTC.

The CDR3: CASSPASGSVNEQFF. DNA of the CDR3: TGTGCCAGCTCACCAGCCAGCGGGAGTGTTAATGAGCAGTTCTTC. The rearrangement uses TRBV18 and TRBJ2-1; 8 bases align to TRBD2. The CDR3 totals 15 residues. The J segment lost 7 bases and the V segment lost 2 bases, leaving 7 bases of the junction unmatched. The germline V gene encodes CDR1 KGHSH and CDR2 LQKENI.

The J gene is TRBJ2-6, the V gene TRBV6-1; 7 positions agree with TRBD1. CDR3 length: 19 residues. CDR1 is MNHNS and CDR2 is SASEGT in the germline V gene. V shed 4 bases, J shed 5 bases, and the junction held 17 bases outside the gene matches. CDR3 nucleotides: TGTGCCAGCAGTGCCTACCCGGACAGGACAAGTCTATGGGCCAACGTCCTGACTTTC. This codes for CASSAYPDRTSLWANVLTF.

V usage is TRBV7-2 and J usage is TRBJ1-1; 9 nucleotides match TRBD1. Germline CDR1 reads SGHTA; CDR2 reads FQGNSA. Trimming took 6 bases from V and 1 from J; bases not matched to a gene: 6. The CDR3 is made up of 15 amino acids. The CDR3 protein is CASRIGGQGNTEAFF. The CDR3 region has the DNA TGTGCCAGCAGGATTGGGGGACAGGGGAACACTGAAGCTTTCTTT.

This clone was picked up a small number of times. The genes are TRBV18 and TRBJ2-7; D unclear. The germline gives CDR1 KGHSH, CDR2 LQKENI. V lost 5 bases and J lost 5, with 22 bases in between. The CDR3 totals 16 residues. The CDR3 reads CASSSSRSLLGHEQYF. CDR3 nucleotide sequence: TGTGCCAGCTCATCTTCGCGATCGCTACTTGGCCACGAGCAGTACTTC.